The rows below give T cell receptor beta chains drawn from one sample of a study of T-cell reconstitution after alpha-beta-depleted transplantation in children. Each CDR3 protein gets one entry after TCRdb re-called the PCR reads with MiXCR. Of 140,000 to 150,000 distinct CDR3 sequences listed, about 9% are singletons. The material sequenced was PBMCs, mostly from graft donor cells, taken 180 days after TCRalphabeta/CD19-depleted stem cell transplant. Source of these receptors: a female patient younger than 10 who had a stem cell transplant for congenital amegakaryocytic thrombocytopenia, so the T cells may come from the graft donor. CDR3s include the opening cysteine and the closing phenylalanine or tryptophan. The order of the fields is V gene, J gene, clone size, D gene, CDR3 length, CDR3 DNA, CDR3 protein. A D gene is named only where the DNA matches it firmly. Clone size is stated in some rows and not others, as once, few, many or a class when expanded.

V gene: TRBV10-3
J gene: TRBJ1-2
clone size: few
D gene: -
CDR3 length: 14
CDR3 DNA: TGTGCCATCAGTGCACATAAAGAGGACTATGGCTACACCTTC
CDR3 protein: CAISAHKEDYGYTF

V gene: TRBV6-2/TRBV6-3
J gene: TRBJ2-1
clone size: few
D gene: TRBD2
CDR3 length: 18
CDR3 DNA: TGTGCCAGCAGCCGACCGGGACTAGCGGGGAGCTCCTACAATGAGCAGTTCTTC
CDR3 protein: CASSRPGLAGSSYNEQFF

V gene: TRBV20-1
J gene: TRBJ1-1
clone size: many
D gene: -
CDR3 length: 12
CDR3 DNA: TGCAGCCCTCACTCGCAGAACACTGAAGCTTTCTTT
CDR3 protein: CSPHSQNTEAFF

V gene: TRBV20-1
J gene: TRBJ2-7
clone size: many
D gene: TRBD1
CDR3 length: 14
CDR3 DNA: TGCAGTGCCCATCGAGACAGGGGAACCTACGAGCAGTACTTC
CDR3 protein: CSAHRDRGTYEQYF

V gene: TRBV7-2
J gene: TRBJ2-1
clone size: many
D gene: TRBD2
CDR3 length: 15
CDR3 DNA: TGTGCCAGCAGCTCACTAGCGGGAGGTGTTGATGAGCAGTTCTTC
CDR3 protein: CASSSLAGGVDEQFF

V gene: TRBV10-3
J gene: TRBJ2-2
clone size: -
D gene: -
CDR3 length: 13
CDR3 DNA: TGTGCCACCCGGACGGTGAACACCGGGGAGCTGTTTTTT
CDR3 protein: CATRTVNTGELFF

V gene: TRBV5-1
J gene: TRBJ2-3
clone size: many
D gene: TRBD2
CDR3 length: 17
CDR3 DNA: TGCGCCAGCAGCTTGGCCGTAGCTAGCGGGGGTGAAGATACGCAGTATTTT
CDR3 protein: CASSLAVASGGEDTQYF

V gene: TRBV29-1
J gene: TRBJ1-6
clone size: many
D gene: -
CDR3 length: 13
CDR3 DNA: TGCAGCACGAGGGACGGGATTAATTCACCCCTCCACTTT
CDR3 protein: CSTRDGINSPLHF

V gene: TRBV14
J gene: TRBJ1-2
clone size: few
D gene: -
CDR3 length: 13
CDR3 DNA: TGTGCCAGCAGCCAGACTGACTGGGGGGGCTACACCTTC
CDR3 protein: CASSQTDWGGYTF

V gene: TRBV12-3/TRBV12-4
J gene: TRBJ1-6
clone size: few
D gene: TRBD1
CDR3 length: 14
CDR3 DNA: TGTGCCAGCAGTTTCGACAGGGGGCTTTCACCCCTCCACTTT
CDR3 protein: CASSFDRGLSPLHF

V gene: TRBV5-1
J gene: TRBJ2-5
clone size: many
D gene: -
CDR3 length: 14
CDR3 DNA: TGTGCCAGCAGCTTAGGGGGGGGGGAAGAGACCCAGTACTTC
CDR3 protein: CASSLGGGEETQYF

V gene: TRBV4-2
J gene: TRBJ2-5
clone size: few
D gene: TRBD2
CDR3 length: 15
CDR3 DNA: TGTGCCAGCAGCCAAGCGGGGGGGCAGGGAGAGACCCAGTACTTC
CDR3 protein: CASSQAGGQGETQYF

V gene: TRBV7-6
J gene: TRBJ2-2
clone size: -
D gene: -
CDR3 length: 18
CDR3 DNA: TGTGCCAGCAGCTTAAAAAGGGCCCGGGTTCGGAACACCGGGGAGCTGTTTTTT
CDR3 protein: CASSLKRARVRNTGELFF

V gene: TRBV28
J gene: TRBJ1-6
clone size: many
D gene: -
CDR3 length: 19
CDR3 DNA: TGTGCCAGCAGTTCTTGGTGGACAGCCCCCTTCGAAGATAATTCACCCCTCCACTTT
CDR3 protein: CASSSWWTAPFEDNSPLHF

V gene: TRBV9
J gene: TRBJ2-3
clone size: -
D gene: TRBD1
CDR3 length: 16
CDR3 DNA: TGTGCCAGCAGCGTAGCTACAGGGGGAGCTACAGATACGCAGTATTTT
CDR3 protein: CASSVATGGATDTQYF

V gene: TRBV5-1
J gene: TRBJ2-4
clone size: many
D gene: -
CDR3 length: 14
CDR3 DNA: TGCGCCAGCAGCTTGAACTGGGACGTAAACATTCAGTACTTC
CDR3 protein: CASSLNWDVNIQYF

V gene: TRBV20-1
J gene: TRBJ2-2
clone size: many
D gene: TRBD2
CDR3 length: 13
CDR3 DNA: TGCAGTGCTAGACTAGCGGGAGCCGGGGAGCTGTTTTTT
CDR3 protein: CSARLAGAGELFF

V gene: TRBV5-1
J gene: TRBJ2-5
clone size: -
D gene: -
CDR3 length: 13
CDR3 DNA: TGCGCCAGCAGTCGACATGCTCAAGAGACCCAGTACTTC
CDR3 protein: CASSRHAQETQYF

V gene: TRBV5-6
J gene: TRBJ2-1
clone size: few
D gene: -
CDR3 length: 14
CDR3 DNA: TGTGCCAGCAGCTTGTGGGGGGGCTCGGCCGAGCAGTTCTTC
CDR3 protein: CASSLWGGSAEQFF

V gene: TRBV20-1
J gene: TRBJ2-3
clone size: -
D gene: -
CDR3 length: 13
CDR3 DNA: TGCAGTGCTAGTAGGGCAGGGGTAAATACGCAGTATTTT
CDR3 protein: CSASRAGVNTQYF

V gene: TRBV12-3/TRBV12-4
J gene: TRBJ1-2
clone size: many
D gene: -
CDR3 length: 13
CDR3 DNA: TGTGCCAGCAGTTTTGTTCCGAACTATGGCTACACCTTC
CDR3 protein: CASSFVPNYGYTF

V gene: TRBV28
J gene: TRBJ2-7
clone size: many
D gene: -
CDR3 length: 15
CDR3 DNA: TGTGCCAGCAGCTCAATCCGGGACGGCCGTGGATGGCAGTACTTC
CDR3 protein: CASSSIRDGRGWQYF

V gene: TRBV3-1
J gene: TRBJ2-2
clone size: -
D gene: -
CDR3 length: 16
CDR3 DNA: TGTGCCAGCAGCCGACCTAGGCCTGGGAACACCGGGGAGCTGTTTTTT
CDR3 protein: CASSRPRPGNTGELFF

V gene: TRBV11-2
J gene: TRBJ2-7
clone size: -
D gene: TRBD2
CDR3 length: 19
CDR3 DNA: TGTGCCAGCAGCTTAACCCACGGGACTAGCGGGGGGCGTTTTTACGAGCAGTACTTC
CDR3 protein: CASSLTHGTSGGRFYEQYF

V gene: TRBV5-1
J gene: TRBJ1-3
clone size: many
D gene: -
CDR3 length: 15
CDR3 DNA: TGCGCCAGCAGCCTCGATATTGACGCTGGAAACACCATATATTTT
CDR3 protein: CASSLDIDAGNTIYF

V gene: TRBV12-3/TRBV12-4
J gene: TRBJ1-2
clone size: many
D gene: -
CDR3 length: 12
CDR3 DNA: TGTGCCAGCAGGACGGACGGCTATGGCTACACCTTC
CDR3 protein: CASRTDGYGYTF

V gene: TRBV9
J gene: TRBJ1-4
clone size: many
D gene: TRBD1
CDR3 length: 15
CDR3 DNA: TGTGCCAGCAGCGTAGCGGGGGACAGGCGGGGGAAACTGTTTTTT
CDR3 protein: CASSVAGDRRGKLFF

V gene: TRBV7-9
J gene: TRBJ2-7
clone size: many
D gene: TRBD2
CDR3 length: 13
CDR3 DNA: TGTGCCAGCAGCTTTACTAGCGGGGTGGAGCAGTACTTC
CDR3 protein: CASSFTSGVEQYF

V gene: TRBV25-1
J gene: TRBJ2-7
clone size: many
D gene: -
CDR3 length: 14
CDR3 DNA: TGTGCCAGCAGTGGCCAACCCCCGTTAGACGAGCAGTACTTC
CDR3 protein: CASSGQPPLDEQYF

V gene: TRBV20-1
J gene: TRBJ1-1
clone size: many
D gene: -
CDR3 length: 15
CDR3 DNA: TGCAGTGCTAGTCTTAGTGTCGGAGGGCACACTGAAGCTTTCTTT
CDR3 protein: CSASLSVGGHTEAFF

V gene: TRBV20-1
J gene: TRBJ2-2
clone size: few
D gene: -
CDR3 length: 11
CDR3 DNA: TGCAGTGGGACAGACACCGGGGAGCTGTTTTTT
CDR3 protein: CSGTDTGELFF

V gene: TRBV7-2
J gene: TRBJ2-6
clone size: many
D gene: -
CDR3 length: 15
CDR3 DNA: TGTGCCAGCAGCTTACTGCAGACTGGGGCCAACGTCCTGACTTTC
CDR3 protein: CASSLLQTGANVLTF

V gene: TRBV25-1
J gene: TRBJ1-1
clone size: few
D gene: TRBD1
CDR3 length: 20
CDR3 DNA: TGTGCCAGCAGCAGATCAGGCAAGATCTTCGGGACAGTCAAGAACACTGAAGCTTTCTTT
CDR3 protein: CASSRSGKIFGTVKNTEAFF

V gene: TRBV6-5
J gene: TRBJ2-7
clone size: many
D gene: TRBD2
CDR3 length: 16
CDR3 DNA: TGTGCCAGCAGTTACCGACCGGGACTAGTCCCCAACGAGCAGTACTTC
CDR3 protein: CASSYRPGLVPNEQYF

V gene: TRBV5-6
J gene: TRBJ2-1
clone size: many
D gene: -
CDR3 length: 15
CDR3 DNA: TGTGCCAGCAGCTTGAGCGCGAGCTCCTACAATGAGCAGTTCTTC
CDR3 protein: CASSLSASSYNEQFF

V gene: TRBV20-1
J gene: TRBJ1-5
clone size: -
D gene: -
CDR3 length: 15
CDR3 DNA: TGCAGTGCTAGTCGCGGAGACTATAGCAATCAGCCCCAGCATTTT
CDR3 protein: CSASRGDYSNQPQHF

V gene: TRBV6-5
J gene: TRBJ1-5
clone size: -
D gene: -
CDR3 length: 17
CDR3 DNA: TGTGCCAGCAGTACTCAGGGGTGGCGTTTAAACAATCAGCCCCAGCATTTT
CDR3 protein: CASSTQGWRLNNQPQHF

V gene: TRBV7-9
J gene: TRBJ2-7
clone size: many
D gene: -
CDR3 length: 13
CDR3 DNA: TGTGCCAGCAGCTTAGCTCCCCCCTACGAGCAGTACTTC
CDR3 protein: CASSLAPPYEQYF

V gene: TRBV12-3/TRBV12-4
J gene: TRBJ2-7
clone size: many
D gene: TRBD2
CDR3 length: 14
CDR3 DNA: TGTGCCAGCAGTCGGACTAGCGGGAACTACGAGCAGTACTTC
CDR3 protein: CASSRTSGNYEQYF

V gene: TRBV6-5
J gene: TRBJ1-1
clone size: many
D gene: -
CDR3 length: 13
CDR3 DNA: TGTGCCAGCAGTTTTGATATGAACACTGAAGCTTTCTTT
CDR3 protein: CASSFDMNTEAFF